A selection of T cell receptor beta chains follows, all from one sample in a study of cytomegalovirus exposure and HLA in healthy donors. Here immunoSEQ multiplex PCR was the method, and the copy in TCRdb shows in-frame clones only, minus some. This sample has tens of thousands of clones; 85% occur once, and the top ten carry around 3%. The source material was PBMCs. The receptors were sampled from a man aged 30-40 years in good health and CMV-seronegative. Both conserved end residues are part of each CDR3. A D gene is named only where the DNA matches it firmly. Not every row has a clone size; where given, it reads once, few, many or a size class.

clone_size: .
d_call: .
j_call: TRBJ2-2
v_call: TRBV5-4
cdr3_aa: CASSEPPNIGVAGELFF
cdr3_nt: TGTGCCAGCAGCGAACCTCCCAACATAGGGGTCGCCGGGGAGCTGTTTTTT

clone_size: .
d_call: .
j_call: TRBJ2-7
v_call: TRBV5-1
cdr3_aa: CASSLVRGSVGEQYF
cdr3_nt: TGCGCCAGCAGCTTGGTGCGGGGTTCAGTAGGCGAGCAGTACTTC

clone_size: .
d_call: TRBD1
j_call: TRBJ2-7
v_call: TRBV30
cdr3_aa: CAWDRVYEQYF
cdr3_nt: TGTGCCTGGGACAGGGTCTACGAGCAGTACTTC

clone_size: .
d_call: .
j_call: TRBJ2-7
v_call: TRBV6-6
cdr3_aa: CASSYSNRAYEQYF
cdr3_nt: TGTGCCAGCAGTTACTCGAACAGAGCCTACGAGCAGTACTTC

clone_size: .
d_call: .
j_call: TRBJ2-5
v_call: TRBV19
cdr3_aa: CASSTKTGLETQYF
cdr3_nt: TGTGCCAGTAGTACCAAGACAGGATTGGAGACCCAGTACTTC

clone_size: few
d_call: TRBD1
j_call: TRBJ2-7
v_call: TRBV27
cdr3_aa: CASSLTGTAYEQYF
cdr3_nt: TGTGCCAGCAGCTTAACCGGGACAGCCTACGAGCAGTACTTC

clone_size: .
d_call: TRBD1
j_call: TRBJ1-6
v_call: TRBV6-5
cdr3_aa: CASSYQGQGSSPLHF
cdr3_nt: TGTGCCAGCAGTTACCAGGGACAGGGGTCTTCACCCCTCCACTTT

clone_size: .
d_call: .
j_call: TRBJ2-7
v_call: TRBV30
cdr3_aa: CAWSARGHEQYF
cdr3_nt: TGTGCCTGGAGTGCCCGCGGGCACGAGCAGTACTTC

clone_size: .
d_call: TRBD1
j_call: TRBJ1-2
v_call: TRBV6-1
cdr3_aa: CASSEGQGDYGYTF
cdr3_nt: TGTGCCAGCAGCGAAGGACAGGGAGACTATGGCTACACCTTC

clone_size: .
d_call: TRBD1
j_call: TRBJ2-1
v_call: TRBV27
cdr3_aa: CASLGQKATSYNEQFF
cdr3_nt: TGTGCCAGCTTGGGACAGAAAGCTACCTCCTACAATGAGCAGTTCTTC

clone_size: .
d_call: .
j_call: TRBJ1-4
v_call: TRBV7-2
cdr3_aa: CASSPVSLGAREKLFF
cdr3_nt: TGTGCCAGCAGCCCTGTTTCTTTGGGGGCACGTGAAAAACTGTTTTTT

clone_size: .
d_call: .
j_call: TRBJ1-1
v_call: TRBV15
cdr3_aa: CATSRPDTNTEAFF
cdr3_nt: TGTGCCACCAGCAGGCCCGACACGAACACTGAAGCTTTCTTT

clone_size: .
d_call: TRBD1
j_call: TRBJ1-5
v_call: TRBV5-6
cdr3_aa: CASSLNGPRGHQPQHF
cdr3_nt: TGTGCCAGCAGCCTAAACGGACCCAGGGGGCATCAGCCCCAGCATTTT

clone_size: .
d_call: .
j_call: TRBJ2-3
v_call: TRBV5-6
cdr3_aa: CASSQRGGSTDTQYF
cdr3_nt: TGTGCCAGCAGCCAGCGAGGCGGCAGCACAGATACGCAGTATTTT

clone_size: .
d_call: TRBD2
j_call: TRBJ2-3
v_call: TRBV7-3
cdr3_aa: CASSPGLAGKADTQYF
cdr3_nt: TGTGCCAGCAGCCCCGGACTAGCGGGGAAAGCAGATACGCAGTATTTT

clone_size: .
d_call: TRBD2
j_call: TRBJ2-1
v_call: TRBV11-1
cdr3_aa: CASSLKSGRAVEQFF
cdr3_nt: TGTGCCAGCAGCTTAAAGAGCGGGAGGGCCGTTGAGCAGTTCTTC

clone_size: few
d_call: .
j_call: TRBJ1-2
v_call: TRBV29-1
cdr3_aa: CSAGGYTF
cdr3_nt: TGCAGCGCAGGTGGCTACACCTTC

clone_size: .
d_call: TRBD2
j_call: TRBJ2-1
v_call: TRBV4-2
cdr3_aa: CASSQPPGDYEEQFF
cdr3_nt: TGTGCCAGCAGCCAACCCCCGGGGGACTATGAGGAGCAGTTCTTC

clone_size: .
d_call: .
j_call: TRBJ2-1
v_call: TRBV19
cdr3_aa: CASSIWGADEQFF
cdr3_nt: TGTGCCAGTAGTATTTGGGGCGCGGATGAGCAGTTCTTC

clone_size: .
d_call: .
j_call: TRBJ2-3
v_call: TRBV28
cdr3_aa: CASTRRAGTDTQYF
cdr3_nt: TGTGCCAGCACCAGGCGGGCCGGCACAGATACGCAGTATTTT

clone_size: .
d_call: TRBD2
j_call: TRBJ2-6
v_call: TRBV7-2
cdr3_aa: CASNLLAGAGANVLTF
cdr3_nt: TGTGCCAGCAACCTCTTGGCGGGGGCTGGGGCCAACGTCCTGACTTTC

clone_size: .
d_call: .
j_call: TRBJ1-5
v_call: TRBV30
cdr3_aa: CAWNRQVYYQPQHF
cdr3_nt: TGTGCCTGGAACCGACAGGTATATTATCAGCCCCAGCATTTT

clone_size: .
d_call: TRBD1
j_call: TRBJ2-2
v_call: TRBV4-3
cdr3_aa: CASSQTDRGLIGELFF
cdr3_nt: TGCGCCAGCAGCCAAACCGACAGGGGGCTAATCGGGGAGCTGTTTTTT

clone_size: few
d_call: TRBD1
j_call: TRBJ1-2
v_call: TRBV19
cdr3_aa: CASRGQGAISYGYTF
cdr3_nt: TGTGCCAGTAGGGGACAGGGGGCAATCAGCTATGGCTACACCTTC

clone_size: .
d_call: .
j_call: TRBJ1-2
v_call: TRBV7-9
cdr3_aa: CASSLTAQGGYTF
cdr3_nt: TGTGCCAGCAGCTTGACCGCGCAGGGAGGCTACACCTTC

clone_size: .
d_call: .
j_call: TRBJ1-1
v_call: TRBV4-1
cdr3_aa: CASSHHREAEAFF
cdr3_nt: TGCGCCAGCAGCCACCATCGGGAGGCTGAAGCTTTCTTT